The 31 T cell receptor beta chains below all came from one sample that was sequenced in a study of shared clonotypes between healthy human individuals. Produced via immunoSEQ multiplex PCR; TCRdb's table is partial and in-frame only. The sample lists some 500,000 clones, less than 96% seen once, with approximately 0.06% in the top ten. Sequencing was performed on naive CD4+ T cells sorted from blood. The subset was: CD45RA+ positively selected. The receptors derive from a woman in her 30s in good health.

The V and J genes are TRBV2 and TRBJ2-7; no clear D gene. The CDR3 runs to 14 residues. Germline CDR1 SNHLY, CDR2 FYNNEI. V was trimmed by 4 bases and J by 5 bases, leaving 15 bases between them. DNA of the CDR3: TGTGCCAGCAGTGTAGTAACCCAGCCCAACGAGCAGTACTTC. It yields the protein CASSVVTQPNEQYF.

The CDR3 protein is CASSLYQPLTGELFF. As DNA, the CDR3 is TGTGCCAGCAGTTTATACCAACCCCTAACCGGGGAGCTGTTTTTT. The chain joins TRBV27 to TRBJ2-2, with no clear D. Germline CDR1 and CDR2: MNHEY and SMNVEV (reference sequence). V dropped 1 base and J dropped 5 bases, with 11 bases sitting between them. The CDR3 spans 15 residues.

As regards this clone: Other DNA sequences in this sample translate to the same CDR3. CDR3: CASSLVMNTEAFF. CDR3 coding DNA: TGCGCCAGCAGCCTCGTAATGAACACTGAAGCTTTCTTT. V usage is TRBV5-1 and J usage is TRBJ1-1; no clear D gene. Trimming cost V 4 bases and J 0 bases, with 7 bases left between them. The CDR3 is made up of 13 amino acids. Germline CDR1 SGHRS, CDR2 YFSETQ.

The gene calls are TRBV5-4 and TRBJ2-1; TRBD2 matches at 8 bases. CDR1 SGHNT and CDR2 YYREEE come from the germline V gene (reference sequence). CDR3 length: 16 residues. J lost 4 bases, V lost 4 bases, and 10 bases had no gene match. Written as DNA, the CDR3 is TGTGCCAGCAGCCGCGGAACTAGCGGAAATTACAATGAGCAGTTCTTC. It encodes CASSRGTSGNYNEQFF.

The gene calls are TRBV7-9 and TRBJ2-3, with a possible D match to TRBD2 (6 bases). Germline V gene data show CDR1 as SEHNR and CDR2 as FQNEAQ (reference sequence). Trimming took off 3 bases at V and 6 bases at J, with 13 bases between the two ends. The CDR3 has 14 residues. CDR3 DNA: TGTGCCAGCAGCTTTGGCGGGGAAGGGGATACGCAGTATTTT. It encodes CASSFGGEGDTQYF.

This chain connects TRBV28 to TRBJ1-4; 8 nucleotides align to TRBD1. Per germline, CDR1 MDHEN and CDR2 SYDVKM. The CDR3 runs to 14 residues. The trim removed 5 bases at V and 7 bases at J, leaving 6 bases unmatched. The DNA of the CDR3 is TGTGCCAGCAGTCTACAGGGGGTAGCTGAAAAACTGTTTTTT. The encoded protein is CASSLQGVAEKLFF.

This chain joins TRBV29-1 and TRBJ1-2, with TRBD1 identical over 11 bases. V was clipped by 3 bases and J by 5 bases; unmatched bases: 5. CDR1 and CDR2 from the germline V gene are SQVTM and ANQGSEA. The CDR3 totals 14 residues. CDR3 DNA sequence: TGCAGCGTTGACGGGACAGGGGGGTTTTATGGCTACACCTTC. Its translation: CSVDGTGGFYGYTF.

The V gene is TRBV7-8, the J gene TRBJ2-1; 8 positions match TRBD2. The CDR3 contains 14 residues. V shed 2 bases, J shed 9 bases, and the junction held 6 bases outside the gene matches. The germline gives CDR1 SGHVS, CDR2 FQNEAQ. The DNA of the CDR3 is TGTGCCAGCAGCTTAAGCTCAGCGGGAGCTGAGCAGTTCTTC. It encodes CASSLSSAGAEQFF.

This clone was detected only once. The chain combines TRBV6-5 with TRBJ2-2; TRBD2 is a possible D gene (6 bases). With 0 bases removed from V and 6 bases from J, the gap between germline ends came to 8 bases. The CDR3 covers 14 residues. Germline values: CDR1 MNHEY, CDR2 SVGAGI. CDR3 nucleotide sequence: TGTGCCAGCAGTTACTCGGGGGGTTCCGGGGAGCTGTTTTTT. Protein: CASSYSGGSGELFF.

The CDR3 nucleotides read TGTGCCAGCTCACCGACAGACACTCTCGAGCAGTACTTC. Protein: CASSPTDTLEQYF. The chain uses TRBV18 and TRBJ2-7, with D tentatively TRBD1 (5 bases). The CDR3 has 13 residues. V lost 3 bases and J lost 6, with 12 bases in between. Per germline, CDR1 KGHSH and CDR2 LQKENI.

The chain employs TRBV28 and TRBJ2-1, with TRBD2 matching 11 bases. CDR3 size: 12 residues. Unmatched junction bases numbered 3, after V lost 9 bases and J lost 8 bases. Looked up from germline, CDR1 is MDHEN and CDR2 is SYDVKM. The DNA for the CDR3 is TGTGCCAGTACTAGCGGGAGCGATGAGCAGTTCTTC. It encodes CASTSGSDEQFF.

The chain combines TRBV29-1 with TRBJ2-2; a weak D match, TRBD2 (5 bases). Looked up from germline, CDR1 is SQVTM and CDR2 is ANQGSEA. The length of the CDR3 is 14 residues. Trimming left V 5 bases short and J 0 bases short, with 10 bases between. The CDR3 DNA reads TGCAGCGTTTCTCGGGGAACGAACACCGGGGAGCTGTTTTTT. Encoded protein: CSVSRGTNTGELFF.

V gene TRBV11-3 combines with J gene TRBJ2-5; no reliable D call. The DNA end favors TRBJ2-7, so the J call may be wrong. The CDR3 is 14 amino acids. Germline V gene sequence: CDR1 SGHNT, CDR2 YENEEA. CDR3 DNA: TGTGCCAGCAGCCGCACGCCAGAGACCTACGAGCAGTACTTC. This sequence encodes CASSRTPETYEQYF.

DNA of the CDR3: TGTGCCAGCAGCACAAAAGGGGGCGGTTATGAGCAGTTCTTC. It encodes CASSTKGGGYEQFF. The chain has TRBV5-4 and TRBJ2-1, with 7 nucleotides matching TRBD1. Looked up from germline, CDR1 is SGHNT and CDR2 is YYREEE (reference sequence). Germline trimming cut 4 bases from V and 8 bases from J; bases unmatched to any gene: 9. The CDR3 length is 14 residues.

This clone was observed a single time. The chain uses TRBV5-1 and TRBJ2-1; possibly TRBD2 for D (6 bases). Germline assignment: CDR1 SGHRS and CDR2 YFSETQ. Trimming left V 2 bases short and J 6 bases short, with 18 bases between. This CDR3 region has 16 residues. The CDR3 DNA is TGCGCCAGCAGCTTATTTAACGGGGCGGGATTCAATGAGCAGTTCTTC. Translation gives CASSLFNGAGFNEQFF.

The V gene is TRBV11-2, the J gene TRBJ1-2; D is ambiguous. This CDR3 has 15 residues. Germline V gene data show CDR1 as SGHAT and CDR2 as FQNNGV. Trimming removed 3 bases from V and 5 bases from J, with 16 bases in between. Here the CDR3 reads CASSFSAGTDYGYTF. The CDR3 bases are TGTGCCAGCAGCTTCTCGGCAGGTACTGATTATGGCTACACCTTC.

V usage is TRBV7-2 and J usage is TRBJ2-5, with D maybe TRBD1 (6 bases). The J call may be mistaken, given a closer DNA end match to TRBJ2-7. Germline-derived CDR1 and CDR2 are SGHTA and FQGNSA. The CDR3 covers 15 residues. As DNA, the CDR3 is TGTGCCAGCAGCCCTCAACAGGGTATCCCCTACGAGCAGTACTTC. It translates to CASSPQQGIPYEQYF.

The chain has TRBV2 and TRBJ2-4, with no clear D. The CDR3 sequence is 14 residues long. V was clipped by 3 bases and J by 5 bases, with 11 bases between them. Germline loops: CDR1 SNHLY, CDR2 FYNNEI. Written as DNA, the CDR3 is TGTGCCAGCAGTGAGTCCGGTGGCGAAAACATTCAGTACTTC. Its translation: CASSESGGENIQYF.

The chain is built from TRBV19 and TRBJ2-5; 7 bases map to TRBD2. The tail of the sequence fits TRBJ2-7 better, so the J call may be wrong. CDR1 and CDR2 (germline): LNHDA, SQIVND (reference sequence). This CDR3 has 15 amino acids. The CDR3 spells CASSPGLTEPHEQYF. DNA for the CDR3: TGTGCCAGTAGCCCGGGACTAACGGAACCCCACGAGCAGTACTTC.

The V and J genes are TRBV15 and TRBJ2-5; 8 bases are shared with TRBD1. The CDR3 is 15 residues long. Germline V CDR1 and CDR2: LNHNV, YYDKDF (reference sequence). The V and J ends lost 4 bases and 2 bases, in that order; junction bases with no gene match: 6. CDR3 in amino acids: CATSKYRTGQETQYF. Here the CDR3 DNA reads TGTGCCACCAGCAAGTATCGGACAGGGCAAGAGACCCAGTACTTC.

The rearrangement links TRBV10-1 to TRBJ2-2; D gene uncertain. The germline CDR1 and CDR2 sequences are WNHNN and SYGVQD (reference sequence). CDR3 length: 14 amino acids. V was clipped by 6 bases and J by 1 base, with 9 bases between them. CDR3 bases: TGCGCCAGCAGGCCCCAGCAGAACACCGGGGAGCTGTTTTTT. It yields the protein CASRPQQNTGELFF.

The chain recombines TRBV30 with TRBJ2-7, with TRBD2 matching 15 bases. The CDR3 has 17 residues. In germline, CDR1 is GTSNPN, CDR2 SVGIG (reference sequence). V dropped 1 base and J dropped 6; count of bases not matched to a gene: 10. DNA for the CDR3: TGTGCCTGGAGTGCCGACCGGACTAGCGGGAGGGCCCGCGAGCAGTACTTC. Its protein product is CAWSADRTSGRAREQYF.

The rearrangement uses TRBV29-1 and TRBJ1-2; no clear D. Deletions cut 4 bases from V and 7 bases from J, with 13 bases between. CDR1 and CDR2 (germline): SQVTM, ANQGSEA. This CDR3 is built from 12 residues. CDR3 region: CSVVPGSGGYTF. DNA for the CDR3: TGCAGCGTTGTTCCGGGTTCGGGTGGCTACACCTTC.

To note about this clone: This CDR3 is also generated by other DNA sequences in the sample. The chain uses TRBV6-1 and TRBJ2-7, with 8 bases aligning to TRBD2. The CDR3 is 15 residues long. Germline V CDR1 and CDR2: MNHNS, SASEGT. Germline trimming cut 0 bases from V and 4 bases from J; bases unmatched to any gene: 5. CDR3 sequence reads: CASSEAGTSGYEQYF. CDR3 sequence (DNA): TGTGCCAGCAGTGAAGCCGGGACTAGTGGTTACGAGCAGTACTTC.

The chain uses TRBV5-4 and TRBJ1-4, with D possibly being TRBD1 (5 bases). The V end lost 5 bases, the J end lost 7 bases, and 12 bases lay between the germline ends. The CDR3 has 13 amino acids. From germline, CDR1 is SGHNT and CDR2 YYREEE (reference sequence). The CDR3 DNA reads as TGTGCCAGCAGTGGGCCCAGGGTTGAAAAACTGTTTTTT. It translates to CASSGPRVEKLFF.

This chain uses TRBV5-6 with TRBJ2-7; no clear D gene. The CDR3 contains 13 residues. V gave up 1 base and J gave up 4 bases, with 9 bases separating them. Germline V gives CDR1 SGHDT, CDR2 YYEEEE. CDR3 nucleotides: TGTGCCAGCAGCTTGCGGCGGATATACGAGCAGTACTTC. Translating gives CASSLRRIYEQYF.

The V and J genes are TRBV7-6 and TRBJ1-2; 12 bases align to TRBD1. Germline CDR1 and CDR2: SGHVS and FNYEAQ. The CDR3 length is 16 residues. V trimming: 5 bases; J trimming: 6 bases; junction bases outside the gene matches: 10. The CDR3: CASSHRDRGRQDGYTF. The CDR3 DNA reads as TGTGCCAGCAGCCACCGGGACAGGGGGCGACAGGATGGCTACACCTTC.

The chain joins TRBV4-2 to TRBJ2-7; D might be TRBD2 (6 bases). V was pared by 3 bases and J by 2 bases, with 11 bases between. CDR1 is LGHNA, CDR2 YNFKEQ, per germline. CDR3 size: 14 residues. CDR3 sequence (DNA): TGTGCCAGCAGCCAGGAGCGGAGGGCCTACGAGCAGTACTTC. It specifies CASSQERRAYEQYF.

The rearrangement joins TRBV6-6 to TRBJ1-3; no firm D call. This CDR3 is 16 amino acids long. CDR1 is MNHNY and CDR2 is SVGAGI in the germline V gene (reference sequence). The V end was cut by 5 bases, the J end by 0 bases, with 14 bases between. This chain's CDR3 is CASSTSRSLSGNTIYF. CDR3 DNA: TGTGCCAGCAGTACATCACGAAGCCTCTCTGGAAACACCATATATTTT.

The chain combines TRBV19 with TRBJ1-1; 8 nucleotides line up with TRBD1. The germline V gene has CDR1 LNHDA and CDR2 SQIVND (reference sequence). There are 15 residues in the CDR3. V shed 4 bases, J shed 1 base, and the junction held 5 bases outside the gene matches. The CDR3 here is CASSKSGQGNTEAFF. CDR3 DNA: TGTGCCAGTAGTAAAAGTGGACAGGGGAACACTGAAGCTTTCTTT.

This sequence joins TRBV7-9 and TRBJ2-1; the match to TRBD2 covers 9 bases. Germline V gene sequence: CDR1 SEHNR, CDR2 FQNEAQ (reference sequence). The V gene end was trimmed by 7 bases and the J gene end by 7 bases; junction bases not matched to a gene: 8. CDR3 size: 14 residues. CDR3 sequence: CASIGGRALNEQFF. In nucleotides, the CDR3 is TGTGCCAGCATCGGCGGGAGGGCCCTGAATGAGCAGTTCTTC.